Each of the 8 T cell receptor beta chains below was sequenced from the same sample in a study of blood T cell repertoires in COVID-19. TCRdb's copy holds only in-frame clones and misses some; the assay was immunoSEQ multiplex PCR. The sample has more than 350,000 clones; approximately 87% are singletons. The material sequenced was PBMCs or T cells enriched from blood (not recorded which). The origin of the receptors is a woman aged 45-59 years who had recovered from COVID-19.

CDR3 sequence: CASSGAELAFF. Written as DNA, the CDR3 is TGTGCCAGCAGCGGAGCTGAGTTGGCTTTCTTT. This rearrangement joins TRBV7-6 to TRBJ1-1, with unresolved D. The ends were cut back, 5 bases at V and 11 bases at J, with 12 bases in the middle. The CDR3 loop spans 11 amino acids. The germline V gene encodes CDR1 SGHVS and CDR2 FNYEAQ. The whole variable domain, remainder taken from reference TRBV7-6 and TRBJ1-1, is GAGVSQSPRYKVTKRGQDVALRCDPISGHVSLYWYRQALGQGPEFLTYFNYEAQQDKSGLPNDRFSAERPEGSISTLTIQRTEQRDSAMYRCASSGAELAFFGQGTRLTVV.

This clone has a single count. The chain recombines TRBV5-1 with TRBJ1-1; a weak D match, TRBD1 (5 bases). CDR1 SGHRS and CDR2 YFSETQ come from the germline V gene. The germline V and J ends were trimmed by 1 base and 3 bases, with 22 bases remaining between them. CDR3 length: 18 residues. The CDR3 protein is CASSLLPSFGGSDTEAFF. The CDR3 nucleotides are TGCGCCAGCAGCTTGCTTCCCTCTTTCGGGGGGTCGGACACTGAAGCTTTCTTT.

This clone showed up just once. The chain carries TRBV6-1 and TRBJ2-1; 8 bases map to TRBD2. The CDR3 runs 17 residues. J gave up 6 bases and V 3 bases, and 13 bases lay outside the gene matches. Germline loops: CDR1 MNHNS, CDR2 SASEGT. CDR3 protein: CASSELLAGFTGNEQFF. The CDR3, as DNA: TGTGCCAGCAGTGAGCTATTAGCGGGGTTTACCGGCAATGAGCAGTTCTTC.

V is TRBV18 and J is TRBJ1-2; 7 bases are a match to TRBD1. V lost 3 bases to trimming and J lost 8 bases; unmatched junction nucleotides: 6. Per the germline V gene, CDR1 is KGHSH and CDR2 is LQKENI. This CDR3 is 13 amino acids long. The CDR3 nucleotides read TGTGCCAGCTCACCCCGCGGGACAGAAGGCTACACCTTC. Translated: CASSPRGTEGYTF.

V gene TRBV20-1 combines with J gene TRBJ1-5; no firm D call. The CDR3 is 11 amino acids. Germline CDR1 is DFQATT and CDR2 is SNEGSKA (reference sequence). Trimming took 3 bases from V and 9 from J, leaving 9 bases between them. The CDR3 reads CSASGSAPQHF. In DNA form, the CDR3 reads TGCAGTGCTAGTGGGAGTGCGCCCCAGCATTTT.

This chain connects TRBV6-5 to TRBJ2-5, with a possible D match to TRBD2 (6 bases). V shed 2 bases and J shed 5 bases, with 18 bases lying between them. This CDR3 has 16 residues. The germline V gene has CDR1 MNHEY and CDR2 SVGAGI. Here the CDR3 reads CASSYRGIPTGETQYF. The CDR3 nucleotides are TGTGCCAGCAGTTACCGCGGGATACCGACTGGGGAGACCCAGTACTTC.

This chain connects TRBV7-9 to TRBJ1-1; 7 positions agree with TRBD1. Germline CDR1 reads SEHNR; CDR2 reads FQNEAQ (reference sequence). With V trimmed by 2 bases and J by 1 base, 7 bases remained unmatched. The CDR3 covers 16 residues. CDR3 loop: CASSLINPGGNTEAFF. CDR3 bases: TGTGCCAGCAGCTTAATAAACCCAGGGGGGAACACTGAAGCTTTCTTT.

The J gene is TRBJ1-1, the V gene TRBV9; D is perhaps TRBD1 (5 bases). V lost 0 bases, J lost 4 bases, and 16 bases lay in between. Per the germline V gene, CDR1 is SGDLS and CDR2 is YYNGEE. CDR3 length: 16 amino acids. As DNA, the CDR3 is TGTGCCAGCAGCGTAGTGGGGCAGGGTTCGGGCACTGAAGCTTTCTTT. Translated: CASSVVGQGSGTEAFF.